One sample yielded the 18 T cell receptor beta chains listed below, sequenced in a study of PD-1 blockade in mismatch repair-deficient tumors. Clones were sequenced by immunoSEQ multiplex PCR, and TCRdb holds only the in-frame ones, with some missing. The sample consists of roughly 84,000 clones, roughly 80% of them appearing once. The starting material was peripheral blood, obtained 12 weeks after starting pembrolizumab. These receptors were collected from an adult with mismatch repair-deficient cancer.

This sequence joins TRBV4-3 and TRBJ2-1; TRBD1 might be the D (5 bases). The CDR3 totals 14 residues. V was trimmed by 4 bases and J by 3 bases, leaving 10 bases between them. CDR1 and CDR2 (germline): LGHNA, YSLEER. CDR3 sequence: CASSPDTIYNEQFF. DNA for the CDR3: TGCGCCAGCAGCCCGGACACGATCTACAATGAGCAGTTCTTC.

This sequence joins TRBV9 and TRBJ2-5, with D possibly being TRBD2 (6 bases). This CDR3 spans 16 amino acids. The germline V gene encodes CDR1 SGDLS and CDR2 YYNGEE. V lost 3 bases and J lost 4, with 19 bases in between. Written as DNA, the CDR3 is TGTGCCAGCAGCGCCTCTGGGGCTAGCGTGGTAGAGACCCAGTACTTC. This translates into CASSASGASVVETQYF.

The chain is built from TRBV5-1 and TRBJ2-3, with D tentatively TRBD2 (6 bases). This CDR3 spans 13 amino acids. V lost 4 bases, J lost 2 bases, and 8 bases lay in between. Germline V lookup: CDR1 SGHRS, CDR2 YFSETQ. This CDR3 reads CASSLDYTDTQYF. CDR3 DNA sequence: TGCGCCAGCAGCCTGGACTACACAGATACGCAGTATTTT.

The chain couples TRBV10-2 to TRBJ2-1; TRBD2 aligns across 8 bases. CDR3 size: 14 residues. V lost 6 bases to trimming and J lost 8 bases; unmatched junction nucleotides: 9. The germline gives CDR1 WSHSY, CDR2 SAAADI. The CDR3 sequence is CASRLAGAGDEQFF. Written as DNA, the CDR3 is TGCGCCAGCAGGCTAGCGGGCGCAGGGGATGAGCAGTTCTTC.

V usage is TRBV5-1 and J usage is TRBJ2-1; no clear D. The CDR3 totals 15 residues. Trimming removed 0 bases at V and 6 bases at J, with 13 bases between. The germline CDR1 and CDR2 sequences are SGHRS and YFSETQ. CDR3 region: CASSLGDLLVNEQFF. In DNA form, the CDR3 reads TGCGCCAGCAGCTTGGGGGATTTGTTAGTCAATGAGCAGTTCTTC.

The chain links TRBV7-8 to TRBJ2-7; 7 bases fit TRBD2. Trimming cost V 0 bases and J 3 bases; bases outside gene matches: 5. This CDR3 is 15 amino acids long. CDR1 is SGHVS and CDR2 is FQNEAQ in the germline V gene. CDR3 loop: CASSLAPGEGYEQYF. CDR3 DNA sequence: TGTGCCAGCAGCTTAGCCCCTGGGGAGGGCTACGAGCAGTACTTC.

The chain carries TRBV6-5 and TRBJ1-4; maybe TRBD1 (6 bases). This CDR3 has 14 amino acids. Germline V gene sequence: CDR1 MNHEY, CDR2 SVGAGI. V lost 5 bases to trimming and J lost 8 bases, with 15 bases between them. This chain's CDR3 is CASSRQEGVEKLFF. Here the CDR3 DNA reads TGTGCCAGCAGTCGACAGGAAGGAGTGGAAAAACTGTTTTTT.

This clone was recorded once. This is likely an artifact of a read error, given a far larger clone one base away. Within the sample, other DNA sequences also encode this same CDR3. This chain connects TRBV5-4 to TRBJ2-3; D is ambiguous. Trimming took off 4 bases at V and 2 bases at J, with 14 bases between the two ends. This CDR3 is built from 15 residues. The germline V gene encodes CDR1 SGHNT and CDR2 YYREEE (reference sequence). The chain's CDR3 is CASSQDNGYTDTQYF. CDR3 bases: TGTGCCAGCAGCCAAGATAACGGCTACACAGATACGCAGTATTTT. Filled out from reference TRBV5-4 and TRBJ2-3, the complete variable domain reads ETGVTQSPTHLIKTRGQQVTLRCSSQSGHNTVSWYQQALGQGPQFIFQYYREEENGRGNFPPRFSGLQFPNYSSELNVNALELDDSALYLCASSQDNGYTDTQYFGPGTRLTVL.

This rearrangement joins TRBV27 to TRBJ2-5; 7 bases are a match to TRBD1. Trimming took 1 base from V and 1 from J; bases not matched to a gene: 9. The CDR3 consists of 17 residues. Germline CDR1 and CDR2: MNHEY and SMNVEV (reference sequence). Written as DNA, the CDR3 is TGTGCCAGCAGTTTATATCCCGGGACAGAGCTCCAAGAGACCCAGTACTTC. Translated, it gives CASSLYPGTELQETQYF.

The chain recombines TRBV29-1 with TRBJ1-1, with TRBD1 matching 8 bases. Germline V gene lookup returns CDR1 SQVTM and CDR2 ANQGSEA. Trimming took 5 bases from V and 11 from J; bases not matched to a gene: 7. The CDR3 has 11 residues. This CDR3 is CSVQTGGRAFF. The CDR3 region has the DNA TGCAGCGTTCAAACAGGGGGGCGGGCTTTCTTT.

V gene TRBV19 combines with J gene TRBJ2-3, with D perhaps TRBD1 (5 bases). The CDR3 is 15 residues long. With 2 bases removed from V and 3 bases from J, the gap between germline ends came to 12 bases. The germline V gene encodes CDR1 LNHDA and CDR2 SQIVND (reference sequence). The CDR3 nucleotides read TGTGCCAGTAGTATATTAGGGGATGCGACAGATACGCAGTATTTT. Amino acids: CASSILGDATDTQYF.

This chain connects TRBV19 to TRBJ1-1; D might be TRBD1 (5 bases). The CDR3 is 17 amino acids. Looked up from germline, CDR1 is LNHDA and CDR2 is SQIVND (reference sequence). Trimming shortened V by 7 bases and J by 0 bases, and 21 bases separated the two germline ends. The CDR3 protein is CASTVNRGNLMNTEAFF. DNA of the CDR3: TGTGCCAGTACCGTTAACCGGGGCAACCTCATGAACACTGAAGCTTTCTTT.

This chain uses TRBV7-9 with TRBJ1-2; TRBD1 is a possible D gene (6 bases). Germline V gene data show CDR1 as SEHNR and CDR2 as FQNEAQ (reference sequence). This CDR3 is 14 amino acids long. Trimming removed 1 base from V and 4 bases from J, with 10 bases in between. CDR3 protein: CASSLEQGFYGYTF. In nucleotides, the CDR3 is TGTGCCAGCAGCTTAGAACAGGGCTTCTATGGCTACACCTTC.

This chain connects TRBV11-3 to TRBJ1-1; D is perhaps TRBD1 (5 bases). From germline, CDR1 is SGHNT and CDR2 YENEEA. V was clipped by 5 bases and J by 4 bases, with 14 bases between them. The CDR3 is 14 residues long. CDR3 sequence: CASSIGGGSTEAFF. CDR3 bases: TGTGCCAGCAGCATTGGGGGGGGATCCACTGAAGCTTTCTTT.

This sequence joins TRBV5-6 and TRBJ1-5; D perhaps matches TRBD1 (6 bases). Trimming cost V 1 base and J 5 bases, with 10 bases left between them. Germline CDR1 reads SGHDT; CDR2 reads YYEEEE. The CDR3 length is 14 residues. The CDR3 is CASSLRQGHQPQHF. CDR3 coding DNA: TGTGCCAGCAGCTTGAGGCAGGGGCATCAGCCCCAGCATTTT.

The chain carries TRBV5-1 and TRBJ2-6; D is unclear. Germline-derived CDR1 and CDR2 are SGHRS and YFSETQ. Trimming removed 4 bases from V and 2 bases from J, with 10 bases in between. This CDR3 is 15 amino acids long. CDR3: CASSVGSAGANVLTF. As DNA, the CDR3 is TGCGCCAGCAGCGTGGGGTCGGCTGGGGCCAACGTCCTGACTTTC.

J is TRBJ2-5 and V is TRBV19; 7 bases match TRBD1. Trimming removed 4 bases from V and 2 bases from J; junction bases left unmatched: 1. The CDR3 covers 13 residues. Germline assignment: CDR1 LNHDA and CDR2 SQIVND (reference sequence). The CDR3 sequence is CASSRGQQETQYF. CDR3 coding DNA: TGTGCCAGTAGTAGGGGACAGCAAGAGACCCAGTACTTC.

This chain uses TRBV6-6 with TRBJ1-1; possibly TRBD1 for D (5 bases). The CDR3 has 16 amino acids. V lost 1 base and J lost 6, with 18 bases in between. Germline values: CDR1 MNHNY, CDR2 SVGAGI (reference sequence). DNA of the CDR3: TGTGCCAGCAGTTACTGGTTTGAGTCGGGGGATCCTGAAGCTTTCTTT. It codes for CASSYWFESGDPEAFF.